This T cell receptor (beta chain) was documented in a study of T cells in Graves' hyperthyroidism and ophthalmopathy. There are a few counts of this clonotype. It was RNA transcripts that yielded the amplified TCR beta CDR3 regions. The HTBI set primed first-round TCR CDR3 RT-PCR. One entry per CDR3 protein results from TCRdb running MiXCR on the multiplex PCR reads. The sample holds 500,000 to 600,000 distinct CDR3 sequences; approximately 20% are singletons and the top ten take 47%. V was pared by 11 bases and J by 5 bases, with 11 bases of the junction left unmatched. This CDR3 region has 13 residues. In germline, CDR1 is MDHEN, CDR2 SYDVKM.

The sequenced sample consisted of blood. The TCR sequence derives from a man aged 40-55 years with Graves' ophthalmopathy. The gene calls are TRBV28 and TRBJ1-2; TRBD1 aligns across 7 bases. The CDR3: CAVMGDSGYGYTF. The CDR3 coding sequence is TGTGCCGTAATGGGGGACAGCGGGTATGGCTACACCTTC.